This T cell receptor (beta chain) was sequenced for a study of shared clonotypes between healthy human individuals. Overall study context: CD8 memory received one plate per donor, CD8 naive two, CD4 memory three and CD4 naive three.

Produced via immunoSEQ multiplex PCR; TCRdb's table is partial and in-frame only. The sample shows around 2,000,000 clones, about 94% of them seen only once. Germline V gene lookup returns CDR1 WSHSY and CDR2 SAAADI. J gave up 2 bases and V 7 bases, and 8 bases lay outside the gene matches. CDR3 length: 15 residues. Naivety among CD8 cells was defined by CD45RO negativity and positive CCR7 selection, thereby excluding terminally differentiated effector memory CD45RA+ cells. The chain employs TRBV10-2 and TRBJ2-5; 9 positions agree with TRBD1. Sequences were obtained from naive CD8+ T cells sorted from blood. The TCR comes from a man aged 18 to 30 in good health. CDR3 sequence reads: CASTFLDRGQETQYF. CDR3 sequence (DNA): TGCGCCAGCACTTTTTTGGACAGGGGTCAAGAGACCCAGTACTTC.